The 8 T cell receptor beta chains below were found in one sample sequenced in a study of T cell clonotyping in hematopoietic cell transplantation. Clones were read by immunoSEQ multiplex PCR, and TCRdb kept only the in-frame ones, dropping some. This sample carries roughly 8,400 clones, approximately 93% of them seen once, and the ten largest clones take around 5.7%. The source material was PBMCs, sampled 100 days after allogeneic stem cell transplant. The receptors were gathered from a male patient between 50 and 60 years old who had an allogeneic stem cell transplant from a related donor, so T cells may come from the graft donor. Some clones in this sample may be carry-over from other donors' samples.

V and J are TRBV19 and TRBJ1-2, with 7 nucleotides matching TRBD1. J was trimmed by 6 bases and V by 6 bases; bases with no gene match: 7. The length of the CDR3 is 13 residues. CDR1 and CDR2 (germline): LNHDA, SQIVND (reference sequence). In nucleotides, the CDR3 is TGTGCCAGTAGGACCCGGGACAGCCATGGCTACACCTTC. Translating it yields CASRTRDSHGYTF.

The chain joins TRBV15 to TRBJ2-7, with D possibly TRBD1 on 6 matching bases. The germline V gene has CDR1 LNHNV and CDR2 YYDKDF (reference sequence). The CDR3 contains 15 residues. The V end lost 1 base, the J end lost 5 bases, and 15 bases lay between the germline ends. The CDR3 coding sequence is TGTGCCACCAGCAGAGGATTGTACAGGGAAGACGAGCAGTACTTC. Its protein is CATSRGLYREDEQYF.

The V and J genes are TRBV6-5 and TRBJ1-2; D call uncertain. Germline CDR1 reads MNHEY; CDR2 reads SVGAGI. This CDR3 comprises 15 residues. The V and J ends lost 0 bases and 0 bases respectively, with 8 bases between them. The CDR3 region is CASSYSGLTNYGYTF. The CDR3 DNA reads TGTGCCAGCAGTTACTCGGGCCTTACTAACTATGGCTACACCTTC.

The chain carries TRBV4-3 and TRBJ1-4; D uncertain. V was trimmed by 0 bases and J by 11 bases, leaving 13 bases between them. Germline CDR1 is LGHNA and CDR2 is YSLEER. The CDR3 runs to 14 residues. Here the CDR3 DNA reads TGCGCCAGCAGCCAAGATCTAACGTACGTCAAACTGTTTTTT. As protein: CASSQDLTYVKLFF.

The chain couples TRBV5-1 to TRBJ1-2, with D possibly matching TRBD1 (6 bases). Germline V lookup: CDR1 SGHRS, CDR2 YFSETQ. The ends were cut back, 3 bases at V and 6 bases at J, with 12 bases in the middle. This CDR3 has 13 residues. The CDR3 nucleotides read TGCGCCAGCAGCTCCCCTGAGGGGGATGGCTACACCTTC. Protein product: CASSSPEGDGYTF.

The CDR3 is CASSLGQGNYEQYF. Here the CDR3 DNA reads TGTGCCAGCAGTCTCGGACAGGGGAACTACGAGCAGTACTTC. This rearrangement joins TRBV28 to TRBJ2-7; 9 bases map to TRBD1. J gave up 3 bases and V 5 bases, and 5 bases lay outside the gene matches. The CDR3 loop spans 14 amino acids. Germline CDR1 reads MDHEN; CDR2 reads SYDVKM. Based on the CDR3 plus reference TRBV28 and TRBJ2-7, the full variable domain is DVKVTQSSRYLVKRTGEKVFLECVQDMDHENMFWYRQDPGLGLRLIYFSYDVKMKEKGDIPEGYSVSREKKERFSLILESASTNQTSMYLCASSLGQGNYEQYFGPGTRLTVT.

This clone was found a few times. The chain couples TRBV2 to TRBJ1-1; 9 bases match TRBD1. There are 13 residues in the CDR3. From germline, CDR1 is SNHLY and CDR2 FYNNEI. J was trimmed by 11 bases and V by 8 bases; bases with no gene match: 12. The CDR3 is CASGEGTGLGAFF. Written as DNA, the CDR3 is TGTGCCAGCGGCGAGGGGACAGGGTTGGGTGCTTTCTTT.

This chain links TRBV10-3 with TRBJ1-2; maybe TRBD1 (5 bases). The germline CDR1 and CDR2 sequences are ENHRY and SYGVKD. V was pared by 3 bases and J by 4 bases, with 18 bases between. The CDR3 is 16 amino acids. The CDR3 region has the DNA TGTGCCATCAGTGAAATTCGCGACAGCAGCCTCTATGGCTACACCTTC. Translated, it gives CAISEIRDSSLYGYTF.